These T cell receptor beta chains were read from a single sample in a study of identical twins. TCRdb analysed the 5' RACE reads with MiXCR anew, one entry per CDR3 protein. Seen here are 600,000 to 800,000 distinct CDR3 sequences, around 20% observed once, and the top ten hold about 4.5%. Another study also made use of these data, one on T cells expressing NK-cell markers.

The sample was PBMCs. The source of these receptors is a woman between 18 and 29 years old in good health. The CDR3 runs from the conserved cysteine through the conserved F or W. The D gene is left open where the match is weak. Rows give clone size only sometimes, using once, few, many, or a class for an expanded clone.

cdr3_nt: TGTGCCAGCAGTTTATATCGGGCGGAGATTGGCAGGGATACGCAGTATTTT; cdr3_aa: CASSLYRAEIGRDTQYF; clone_size: -; d_call: -; v_call: TRBV27; j_call: TRBJ2-3
cdr3_nt: TGTGCCAGCAGCCTGCTTGGCAGAAACTACGAGCAGTACTTC; cdr3_aa: CASSLLGRNYEQYF; clone_size: many; d_call: -; v_call: TRBV11-3; j_call: TRBJ2-7
cdr3_nt: TGCAGTGCTAGTCAGTCCGCATCACCGTACTACAATGAGCAGTTCTTC; cdr3_aa: CSASQSASPYYNEQFF; clone_size: -; d_call: -; v_call: TRBV20-1; j_call: TRBJ2-1
cdr3_nt: TGTGCCAGCAGCTTAGGCTCCGATGAGCAGTTCTTC; cdr3_aa: CASSLGSDEQFF; clone_size: -; d_call: -; v_call: TRBV7-9; j_call: TRBJ2-1
cdr3_nt: TGTGCCAGCAGCCAATGGACTAGCGGAAATTACAATGAGCAGTTCTTC; cdr3_aa: CASSQWTSGNYNEQFF; clone_size: -; d_call: TRBD2; v_call: TRBV3-1; j_call: TRBJ2-1
cdr3_nt: TGCGCCAGCAGCTTTACCAGCCAAGAGACCCAGTACTTC; cdr3_aa: CASSFTSQETQYF; clone_size: few; d_call: -; v_call: TRBV5-1; j_call: TRBJ2-5
cdr3_nt: TGCAGTGCAACTAGCGGACTACAAGAGACCCAGTACTTC; cdr3_aa: CSATSGLQETQYF; clone_size: few; d_call: TRBD2; v_call: TRBV20-1; j_call: TRBJ2-5
cdr3_nt: TGTGCCAGCAGCTTCGGTAACGGAAACACCGGGGAGCTGTTTTTT; cdr3_aa: CASSFGNGNTGELFF; clone_size: few; d_call: -; v_call: TRBV11-2; j_call: TRBJ2-2
cdr3_nt: TGCGCCAGCAGCCAAGAACTTTCCCTGGATACGCAGTATTTT; cdr3_aa: CASSQELSLDTQYF; clone_size: few; d_call: -; v_call: TRBV4-3; j_call: TRBJ2-3
cdr3_nt: TGCAGTGCCGGGGACAAGAGGTATACTGAAGCTTTCTTT; cdr3_aa: CSAGDKRYTEAFF; clone_size: few; d_call: -; v_call: TRBV20-1; j_call: TRBJ1-1
cdr3_nt: TGCAGTGCTAACACTCTAGCGGGATACTTCTCCTACAATGAGCAGTTCTTC; cdr3_aa: CSANTLAGYFSYNEQFF; clone_size: -; d_call: TRBD2; v_call: TRBV20-1; j_call: TRBJ2-1
cdr3_nt: TGTGCCAGCAGTTACGCCGCCGGAGGCTACGAGCAGTTCTTC; cdr3_aa: CASSYAAGGYEQFF; clone_size: -; d_call: -; v_call: TRBV6-5; j_call: TRBJ2-1
cdr3_nt: TGCAGCGTCGAATTACAGGGTTTGAACACTGAAGCTTTCTTT; cdr3_aa: CSVELQGLNTEAFF; clone_size: -; d_call: -; v_call: TRBV29-1; j_call: TRBJ1-1
cdr3_nt: TGTGCCAGCAGCCGTAGTGGTCTAGCTCTTGATACGCAGTATTTT; cdr3_aa: CASSRSGLALDTQYF; clone_size: -; d_call: -; v_call: TRBV7-8; j_call: TRBJ2-3
cdr3_nt: TGTGCCAGCAGTCAAGGCGGGACAGGGAGTTACGAGCAGTACTTC; cdr3_aa: CASSQGGTGSYEQYF; clone_size: -; d_call: TRBD1; v_call: TRBV6-1; j_call: TRBJ2-7
cdr3_nt: TGTGCCAGCAGCCCGACCAAGGACAGGGCTGCCTACAATGAGCAGTTCTTC; cdr3_aa: CASSPTKDRAAYNEQFF; clone_size: -; d_call: TRBD1; v_call: TRBV7-9; j_call: TRBJ2-1
cdr3_nt: TGTGCCAGCAGCCAGCAAGAGGGCTACGAGCAGTACTTC; cdr3_aa: CASSQQEGYEQYF; clone_size: -; d_call: -; v_call: TRBV7-2; j_call: TRBJ2-7
cdr3_nt: TGCAGTGCTGTCGGACAGGGGGCCTACAATGAGCAGTTCTTC; cdr3_aa: CSAVGQGAYNEQFF; clone_size: -; d_call: TRBD1; v_call: TRBV20-1; j_call: TRBJ2-1
cdr3_nt: TGTGCCAGCAGTCAATTCTCACGGACGGGGGGCCGGGATGGCTACACCTTC; cdr3_aa: CASSQFSRTGGRDGYTF; clone_size: few; d_call: -; v_call: TRBV27; j_call: TRBJ1-2
cdr3_nt: TGTGCCAGCAGCTCCGAGCCTGCGGGCGGACGCACAGATACGCAGTATTTT; cdr3_aa: CASSSEPAGGRTDTQYF; clone_size: -; d_call: -; v_call: TRBV7-8; j_call: TRBJ2-3
cdr3_nt: TGTGCCAGCAGCTTAGCGGTGGCGAGCGAGGAGACCCAGTACTTC; cdr3_aa: CASSLAVASEETQYF; clone_size: -; d_call: -; v_call: TRBV7-9; j_call: TRBJ2-5
cdr3_nt: TGTGCCAGCAGTCCCAGGTGGGAGGGCCCTGAGCAGTTCTTC; cdr3_aa: CASSPRWEGPEQFF; clone_size: few; d_call: TRBD2; v_call: TRBV28; j_call: TRBJ2-1
cdr3_nt: TGTGCCAGCAGCTTGGACACCCATTACAATGAGCAGTTCTTC; cdr3_aa: CASSLDTHYNEQFF; clone_size: -; d_call: -; v_call: TRBV7-8; j_call: TRBJ2-1
cdr3_nt: TGTGCTAGTGGTTTGGTAGGGTTACCGAGCACAGATACGCAGTATTTT; cdr3_aa: CASGLVGLPSTDTQYF; clone_size: -; d_call: -; v_call: TRBV12-5; j_call: TRBJ2-3
cdr3_nt: TGTGCCAGCAGTTTCGGGACAGCCACCTACGAGCAGTACTTC; cdr3_aa: CASSFGTATYEQYF; clone_size: many; d_call: TRBD1; v_call: TRBV12-3/TRBV12-4; j_call: TRBJ2-7
cdr3_nt: TGTGCCAGCAGCCAAGATCTTGTTAGTGGGAGAAGCTCCTACGAGCAGTACTTC; cdr3_aa: CASSQDLVSGRSSYEQYF; clone_size: -; d_call: -; v_call: TRBV3-1; j_call: TRBJ2-7
cdr3_nt: TGTGCCAGCAGCCAAGGGCGGGAGCTGACCCCGAGCACAGATACGCAGTATTTT; cdr3_aa: CASSQGRELTPSTDTQYF; clone_size: -; d_call: TRBD2; v_call: TRBV4-2; j_call: TRBJ2-3
cdr3_nt: TGTGCCAGCAGTTCCTCGCTGACTTACAACTACGAGCAGTACTTC; cdr3_aa: CASSSSLTYNYEQYF; clone_size: -; d_call: -; v_call: TRBV12-3/TRBV12-4; j_call: TRBJ2-7
cdr3_nt: TGTGCCAGCAGTTTAAAACTCACCCCAGATACGCAGTATTTT; cdr3_aa: CASSLKLTPDTQYF; clone_size: -; d_call: -; v_call: TRBV27; j_call: TRBJ2-3
cdr3_nt: TGTGCCAGCAGCTTGTTGGCAGGGAAAACTAGCGGGACCGTCACGCAGTATTTT; cdr3_aa: CASSLLAGKTSGTVTQYF; clone_size: -; d_call: TRBD2; v_call: TRBV5-6; j_call: TRBJ2-3
cdr3_nt: TGTGCCAGCAGCTTTTCAGCGGGGGAGCTGTTTTTT; cdr3_aa: CASSFSAGELFF; clone_size: -; d_call: -; v_call: TRBV7-9; j_call: TRBJ2-2
cdr3_nt: TGCGCCAGCAGCCAAGAGGTAGGATTAGCGGGAGGGTCCTACAATGAGCAGTTCTTC; cdr3_aa: CASSQEVGLAGGSYNEQFF; clone_size: many; d_call: TRBD2; v_call: TRBV4-1; j_call: TRBJ2-1
cdr3_nt: TGTGCCAGCAGTACCTACTATCTAGCGGGGGGATCGAACACCGGGGAGCTGTTTTTT; cdr3_aa: CASSTYYLAGGSNTGELFF; clone_size: few; d_call: TRBD2; v_call: TRBV6-2/TRBV6-3; j_call: TRBJ2-2
cdr3_nt: TGCGCCAGCAGCTTCGGACTCAATGGGGATACGCAGTATTTT; cdr3_aa: CASSFGLNGDTQYF; clone_size: -; d_call: -; v_call: TRBV5-1; j_call: TRBJ2-3
cdr3_nt: TGCAGTGCGACAGGGTCCTCACAATCAGCCCAGCATTTT; cdr3_aa: CSATGSSQSAQHF; clone_size: -; d_call: TRBD1; v_call: TRBV20-1; j_call: TRBJ1-5
cdr3_nt: TGTGCCAGCAGCGCGCGACAGGGGGCGAACACCGGGGAGCTGTTTTTT; cdr3_aa: CASSARQGANTGELFF; clone_size: -; d_call: TRBD1; v_call: TRBV7-9; j_call: TRBJ2-2
cdr3_nt: TGTGCCAGCAGCTTTTTCTCGGCAGTTAGTAGCGAGCAGTACTTC; cdr3_aa: CASSFFSAVSSEQYF; clone_size: -; d_call: -; v_call: TRBV11-3; j_call: TRBJ2-7